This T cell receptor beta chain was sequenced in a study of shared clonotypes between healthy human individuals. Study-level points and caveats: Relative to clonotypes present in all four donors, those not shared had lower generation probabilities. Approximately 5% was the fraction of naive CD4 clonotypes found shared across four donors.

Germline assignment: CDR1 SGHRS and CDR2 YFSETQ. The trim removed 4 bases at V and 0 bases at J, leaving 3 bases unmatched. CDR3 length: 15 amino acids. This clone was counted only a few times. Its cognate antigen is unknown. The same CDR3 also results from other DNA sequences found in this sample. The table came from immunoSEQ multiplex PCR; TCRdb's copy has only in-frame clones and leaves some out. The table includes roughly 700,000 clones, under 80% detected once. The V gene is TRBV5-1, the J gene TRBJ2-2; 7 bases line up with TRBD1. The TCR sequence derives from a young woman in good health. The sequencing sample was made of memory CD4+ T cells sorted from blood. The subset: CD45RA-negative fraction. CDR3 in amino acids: CASSTTGANTGELFF. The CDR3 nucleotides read TGCGCCAGCAGCACCACAGGGGCGAACACCGGGGAGCTGTTTTTT.